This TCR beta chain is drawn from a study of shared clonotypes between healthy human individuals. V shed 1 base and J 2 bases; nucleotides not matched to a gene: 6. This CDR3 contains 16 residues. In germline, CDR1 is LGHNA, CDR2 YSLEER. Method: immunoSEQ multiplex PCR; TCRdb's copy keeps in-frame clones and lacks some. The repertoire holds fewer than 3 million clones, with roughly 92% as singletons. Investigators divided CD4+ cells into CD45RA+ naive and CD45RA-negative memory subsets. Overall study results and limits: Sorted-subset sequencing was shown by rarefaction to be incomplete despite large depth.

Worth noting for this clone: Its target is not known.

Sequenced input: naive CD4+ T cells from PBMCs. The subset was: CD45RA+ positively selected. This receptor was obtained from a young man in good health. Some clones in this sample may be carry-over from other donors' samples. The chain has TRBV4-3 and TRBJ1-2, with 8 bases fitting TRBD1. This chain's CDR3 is CASSQAGSGGNYGYTF. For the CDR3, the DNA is TGCGCCAGCAGCCAAGCAGGCTCAGGGGGCAACTATGGCTACACCTTC.